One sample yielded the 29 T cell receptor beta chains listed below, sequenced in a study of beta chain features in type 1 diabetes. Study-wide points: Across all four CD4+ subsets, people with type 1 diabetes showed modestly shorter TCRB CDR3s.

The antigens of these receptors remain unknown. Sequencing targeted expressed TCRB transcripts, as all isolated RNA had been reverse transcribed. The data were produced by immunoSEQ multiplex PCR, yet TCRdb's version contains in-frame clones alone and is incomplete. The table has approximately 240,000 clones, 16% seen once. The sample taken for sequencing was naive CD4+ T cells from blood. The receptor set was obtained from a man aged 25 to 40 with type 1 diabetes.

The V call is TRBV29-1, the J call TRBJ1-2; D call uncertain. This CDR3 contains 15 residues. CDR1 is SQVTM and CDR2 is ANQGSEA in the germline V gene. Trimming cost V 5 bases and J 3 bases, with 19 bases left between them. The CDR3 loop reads CSVRARSRADYGYTF. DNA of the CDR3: TGCAGCGTTCGTGCTAGGTCGCGGGCCGACTATGGCTACACCTTC.

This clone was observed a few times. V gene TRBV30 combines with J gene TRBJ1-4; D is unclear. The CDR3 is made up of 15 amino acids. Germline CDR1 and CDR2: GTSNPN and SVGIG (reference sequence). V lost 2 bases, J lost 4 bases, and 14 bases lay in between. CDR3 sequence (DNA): TGTGCCTGGAGTCCCCCCGGGAAGCTTAATGAAAAACTGTTTTTT. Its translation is CAWSPPGKLNEKLFF. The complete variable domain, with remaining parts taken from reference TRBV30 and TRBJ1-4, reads SQTIHQWPATLVQPVGSPLSLECTVEGTSNPNLYWYRQAAGRGLQLLFYSVGIGQISSEVPQNLSASRPQDRQFILSSKKLLLSDSGFYLCAWSPPGKLNEKLFFGSGTQLSVL.

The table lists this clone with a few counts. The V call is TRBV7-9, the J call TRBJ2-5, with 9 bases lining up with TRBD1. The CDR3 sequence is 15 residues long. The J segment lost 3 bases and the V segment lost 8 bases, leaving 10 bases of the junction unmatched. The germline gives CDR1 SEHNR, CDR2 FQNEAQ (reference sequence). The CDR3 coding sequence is TGTGCCAGCTGTATGTGGGGACAGGGAGAAGAGACCCAGTACTTC. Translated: CASCMWGQGEETQYF. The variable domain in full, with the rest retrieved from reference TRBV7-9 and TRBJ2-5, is DTGVSQNPRHKITKRGQNVTFRCDPISEHNRLYWYRQTLGQGPEFLTYFQNEAQLEKSRLLSDRFSAERPKGSFSTLEIQRTEQGDSAMYLCASCMWGQGEETQYFGPGTRLLVL.

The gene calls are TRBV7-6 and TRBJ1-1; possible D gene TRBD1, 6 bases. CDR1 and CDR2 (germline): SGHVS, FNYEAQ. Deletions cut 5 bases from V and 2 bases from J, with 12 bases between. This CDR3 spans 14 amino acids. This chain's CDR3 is CASSAGTYNTEAFF. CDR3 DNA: TGTGCCAGCAGCGCAGGGACATACAACACTGAAGCTTTCTTT.

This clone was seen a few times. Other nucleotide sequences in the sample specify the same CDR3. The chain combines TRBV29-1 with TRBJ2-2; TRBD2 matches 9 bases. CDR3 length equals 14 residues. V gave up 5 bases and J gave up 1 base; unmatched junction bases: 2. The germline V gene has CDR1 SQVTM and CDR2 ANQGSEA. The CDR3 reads CSVSGRMNTGELFF. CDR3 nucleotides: TGCAGCGTTAGCGGGAGGATGAACACCGGGGAGCTGTTTTTT.

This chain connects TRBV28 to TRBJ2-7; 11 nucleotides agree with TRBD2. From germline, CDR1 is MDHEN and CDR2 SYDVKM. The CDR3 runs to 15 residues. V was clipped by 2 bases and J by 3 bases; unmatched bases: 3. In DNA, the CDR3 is TGTGCCAGCAGTTTAAGTCTAGCGGGAGGCTACGAGCAGTACTTC. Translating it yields CASSLSLAGGYEQYF. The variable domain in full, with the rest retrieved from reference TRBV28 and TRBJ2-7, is DVKVTQSSRYLVKRTGEKVFLECVQDMDHENMFWYRQDPGLGLRLIYFSYDVKMKEKGDIPEGYSVSREKKERFSLILESASTNQTSMYLCASSLSLAGGYEQYFGPGTRLTVT.

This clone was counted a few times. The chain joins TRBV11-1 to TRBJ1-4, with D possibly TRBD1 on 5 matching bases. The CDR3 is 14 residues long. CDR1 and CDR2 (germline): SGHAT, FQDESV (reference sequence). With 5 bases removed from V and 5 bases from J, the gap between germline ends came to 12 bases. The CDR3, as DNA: TGTGCCAGCAGCGGGGGACGGATCAATGAAAAACTGTTTTTT. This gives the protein CASSGGRINEKLFF. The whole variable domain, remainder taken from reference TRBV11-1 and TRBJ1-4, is EAEVAQSPRYKITEKSQAVAFWCDPISGHATLYWYRQILGQGPELLVQFQDESVVDDSQLPKDRFSAERLKGVDSTLKIQPAELGDSAMYLCASSGGRINEKLFFGSGTQLSVL.

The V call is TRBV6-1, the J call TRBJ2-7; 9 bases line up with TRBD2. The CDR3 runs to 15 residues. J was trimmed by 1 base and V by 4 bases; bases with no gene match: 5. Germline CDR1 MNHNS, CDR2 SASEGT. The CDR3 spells CASSVLAGPSYEQYF. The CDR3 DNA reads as TGTGCCAGCAGTGTCCTAGCGGGACCTTCCTACGAGCAGTACTTC.

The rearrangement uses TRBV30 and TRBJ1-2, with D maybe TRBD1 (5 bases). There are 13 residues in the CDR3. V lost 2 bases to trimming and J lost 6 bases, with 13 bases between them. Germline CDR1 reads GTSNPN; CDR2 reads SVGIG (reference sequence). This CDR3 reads CAWSPTRGNGYTF. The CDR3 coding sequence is TGTGCCTGGAGTCCGACACGGGGGAATGGCTACACCTTC.

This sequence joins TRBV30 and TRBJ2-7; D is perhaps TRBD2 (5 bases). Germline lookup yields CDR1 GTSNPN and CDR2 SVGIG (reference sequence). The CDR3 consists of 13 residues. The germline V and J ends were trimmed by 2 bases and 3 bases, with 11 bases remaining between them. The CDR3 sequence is CAWSKGSFYEQYF. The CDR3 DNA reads TGTGCCTGGAGTAAAGGGAGCTTCTACGAGCAGTACTTC.

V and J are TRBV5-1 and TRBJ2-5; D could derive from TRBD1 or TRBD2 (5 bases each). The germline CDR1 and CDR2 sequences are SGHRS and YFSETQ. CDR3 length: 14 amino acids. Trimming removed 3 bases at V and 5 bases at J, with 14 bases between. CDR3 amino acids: CASSSGTLLETQYF. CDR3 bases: TGCGCCAGCAGCTCCGGGACGTTATTGGAGACCCAGTACTTC.

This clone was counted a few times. CDR3 sequence: CASSEAGTNTEAFF. The CDR3, as DNA: TGTGCCAGCAGTGAGGCCGGGACGAACACTGAAGCTTTCTTT. The rearrangement joins TRBV25-1 to TRBJ1-1; a possible D gene is TRBD1 (5 bases). Germline CDR1 reads MGHDK; CDR2 reads SYGVNS. The CDR3 loop spans 14 amino acids. V was cut by 3 bases and J by 1 base, with 9 bases left in between. The full variable domain, completed using reference TRBV25-1 and TRBJ1-1, is EADIYQTPRYLVIGTGKKITLECSQTMGHDKMYWYQQDPGMELHLIHYSYGVNSTEKGDLSSESTVSRIRTEHFPLTLESARPSHTSQYLCASSEAGTNTEAFFGQGTRLTVV.

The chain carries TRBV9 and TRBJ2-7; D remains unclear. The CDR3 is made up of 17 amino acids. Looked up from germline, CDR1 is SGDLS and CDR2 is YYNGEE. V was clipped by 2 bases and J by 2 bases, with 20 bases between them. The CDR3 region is CASSVQPRVAGTYEQYF. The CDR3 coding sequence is TGTGCCAGCAGCGTTCAACCTAGGGTGGCTGGTACCTACGAGCAGTACTTC.

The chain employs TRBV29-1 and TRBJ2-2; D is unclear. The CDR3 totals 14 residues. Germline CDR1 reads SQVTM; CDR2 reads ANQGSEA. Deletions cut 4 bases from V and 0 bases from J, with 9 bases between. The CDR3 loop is CSVASRSNTGELFF. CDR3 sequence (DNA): TGCAGCGTTGCCAGTCGGTCGAACACCGGGGAGCTGTTTTTT.

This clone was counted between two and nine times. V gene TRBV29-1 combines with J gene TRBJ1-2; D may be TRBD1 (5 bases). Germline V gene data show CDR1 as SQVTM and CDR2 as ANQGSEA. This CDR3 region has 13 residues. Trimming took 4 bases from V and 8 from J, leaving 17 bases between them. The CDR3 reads CSVAHSGTLGYTF. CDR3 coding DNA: TGCAGCGTTGCACACTCCGGGACGCTAGGCTACACCTTC. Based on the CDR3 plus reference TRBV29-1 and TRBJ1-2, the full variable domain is SAVISQKPSRDICQRGTSLTIQCQVDSQVTMMFWYRQQPGQSLTLIATANQGSEATYESGFVIDKFPISRPNLTFSTLTVSNMSPEDSSIYLCSVAHSGTLGYTFGSGTRLTVV.

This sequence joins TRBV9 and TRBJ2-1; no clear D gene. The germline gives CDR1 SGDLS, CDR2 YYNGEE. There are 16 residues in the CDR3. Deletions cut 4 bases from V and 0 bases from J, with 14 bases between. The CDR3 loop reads CASSTQSRGSYNEQFF. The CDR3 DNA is TGTGCCAGCAGCACCCAGTCCCGAGGCTCCTACAATGAGCAGTTCTTC.

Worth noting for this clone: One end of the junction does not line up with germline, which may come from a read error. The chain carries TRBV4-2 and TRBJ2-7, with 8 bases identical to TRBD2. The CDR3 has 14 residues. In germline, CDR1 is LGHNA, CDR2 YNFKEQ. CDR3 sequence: CASSQDRLAGTLHF. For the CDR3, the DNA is TGTGCCAGCAGCCAAGATCGCCTAGCGGGCACTCTGCACTTC.

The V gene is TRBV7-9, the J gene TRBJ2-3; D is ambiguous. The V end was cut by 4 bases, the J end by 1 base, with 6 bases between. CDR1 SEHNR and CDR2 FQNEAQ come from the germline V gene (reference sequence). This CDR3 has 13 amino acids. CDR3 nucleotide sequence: TGTGCCAGCAGCTACGCGGGCACAGATACGCAGTATTTT. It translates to CASSYAGTDTQYF.

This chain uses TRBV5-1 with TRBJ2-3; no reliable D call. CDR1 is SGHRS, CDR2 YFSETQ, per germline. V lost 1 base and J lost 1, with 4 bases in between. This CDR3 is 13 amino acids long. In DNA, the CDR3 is TGCGCCAGCAGCTTGTCGGGCACAGATACGCAGTATTTT. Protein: CASSLSGTDTQYF.

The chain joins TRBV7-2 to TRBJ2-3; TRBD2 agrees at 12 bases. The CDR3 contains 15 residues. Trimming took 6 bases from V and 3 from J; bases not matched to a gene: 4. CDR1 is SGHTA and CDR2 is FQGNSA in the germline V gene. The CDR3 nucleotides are TGTGCCAGCAGAACCGGACTAGCGGGAACAGATACGCAGTATTTT. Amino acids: CASRTGLAGTDTQYF. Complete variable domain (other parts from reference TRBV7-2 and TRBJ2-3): GAGVSQSPSNKVTEKGKDVELRCDPISGHTALYWYRQSLGQGLEFLIYFQGNSAPDKSGLPSDRFSAERTGGSVSTLTIQRTQQEDSAVYLCASRTGLAGTDTQYFGPGTRLTVL.

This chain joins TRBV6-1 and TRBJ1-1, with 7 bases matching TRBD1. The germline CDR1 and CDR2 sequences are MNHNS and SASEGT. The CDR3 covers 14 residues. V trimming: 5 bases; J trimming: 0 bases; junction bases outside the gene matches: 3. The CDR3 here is CASSFGTVNTEAFF. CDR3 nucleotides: TGTGCCAGCAGTTTCGGGACAGTGAACACTGAAGCTTTCTTT.

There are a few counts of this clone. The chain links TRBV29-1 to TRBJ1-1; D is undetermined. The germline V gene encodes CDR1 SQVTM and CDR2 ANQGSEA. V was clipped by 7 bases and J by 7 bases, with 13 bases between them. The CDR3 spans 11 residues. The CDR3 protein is CSAREVGEAFF. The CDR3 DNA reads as TGCAGCGCCCGGGAAGTTGGTGAAGCTTTCTTT. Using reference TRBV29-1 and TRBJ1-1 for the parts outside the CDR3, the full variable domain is SAVISQKPSRDICQRGTSLTIQCQVDSQVTMMFWYRQQPGQSLTLIATANQGSEATYESGFVIDKFPISRPNLTFSTLTVSNMSPEDSSIYLCSAREVGEAFFGQGTRLTVV.

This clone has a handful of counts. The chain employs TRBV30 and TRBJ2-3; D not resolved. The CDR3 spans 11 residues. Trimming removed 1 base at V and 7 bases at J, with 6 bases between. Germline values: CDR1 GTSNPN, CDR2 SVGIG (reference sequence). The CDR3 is CAWSDSHTQYF. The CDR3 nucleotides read TGTGCCTGGAGTGACTCGCATACGCAGTATTTT.

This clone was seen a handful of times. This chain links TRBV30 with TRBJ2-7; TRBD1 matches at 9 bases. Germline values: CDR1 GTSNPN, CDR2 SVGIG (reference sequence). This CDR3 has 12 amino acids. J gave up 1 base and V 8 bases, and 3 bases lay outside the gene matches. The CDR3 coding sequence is TGTGCCCGGGGGACAGGGTCCTACGAGCAGTACTTC. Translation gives CARGTGSYEQYF.

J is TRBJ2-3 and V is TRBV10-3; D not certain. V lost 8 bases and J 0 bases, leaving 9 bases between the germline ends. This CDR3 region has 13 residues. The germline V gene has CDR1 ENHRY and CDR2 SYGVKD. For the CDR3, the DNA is TGTGCCATCTTGGCGGCTAGCACAGATACGCAGTATTTT. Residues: CAILAASTDTQYF.

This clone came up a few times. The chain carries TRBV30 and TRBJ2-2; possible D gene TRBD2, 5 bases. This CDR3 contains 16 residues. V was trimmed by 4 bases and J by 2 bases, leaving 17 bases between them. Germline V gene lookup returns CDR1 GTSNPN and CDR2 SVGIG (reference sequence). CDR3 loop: CAWTPRRLLNTGELFF. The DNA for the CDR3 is TGTGCCTGGACCCCCCGGAGGCTATTAAACACCGGGGAGCTGTTTTTT.

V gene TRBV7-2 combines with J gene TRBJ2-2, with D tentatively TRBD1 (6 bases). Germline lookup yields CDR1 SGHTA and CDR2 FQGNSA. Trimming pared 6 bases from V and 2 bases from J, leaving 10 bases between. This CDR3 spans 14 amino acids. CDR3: CASRPDSNTGELFF. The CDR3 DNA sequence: TGTGCCAGCAGACCGGACAGTAACACCGGGGAGCTGTTTTTT.

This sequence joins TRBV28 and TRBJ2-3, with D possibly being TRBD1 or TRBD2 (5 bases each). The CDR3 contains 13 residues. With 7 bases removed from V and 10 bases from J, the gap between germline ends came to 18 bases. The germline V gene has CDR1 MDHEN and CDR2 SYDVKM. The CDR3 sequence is CASNTGGRAAQYF. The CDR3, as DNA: TGTGCCAGCAATACAGGAGGCCGGGCTGCGCAGTATTTT.

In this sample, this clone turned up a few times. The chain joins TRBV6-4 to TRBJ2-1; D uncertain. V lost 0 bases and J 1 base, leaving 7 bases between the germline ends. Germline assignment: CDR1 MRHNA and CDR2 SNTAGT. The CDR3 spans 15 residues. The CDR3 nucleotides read TGTGCCAGCAGTGACTCTCCCAGGTCCTACAATGAGCAGTTCTTC. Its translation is CASSDSPRSYNEQFF.